This entry lists 4 T cell receptor beta chains sequenced from one sample in a study of T cell responses to AZD1222 COVID-19 vaccine. Here immunoSEQ multiplex PCR was the method, and the copy in TCRdb shows in-frame clones only, minus some. The table records around 78,000 clones, roughly 80% of them present only once. Material: peripheral blood, obtained on day 0 of AZD1222 vaccination. These receptors were taken from an adult in good health.

The J gene is TRBJ1-1, the V gene TRBV30; D is unresolved. The V end lost 3 bases, the J end lost 3 bases, and 8 bases lay between the germline ends. Germline assignment: CDR1 GTSNPN and CDR2 SVGIG (reference sequence). The CDR3 is made up of 12 amino acids. This CDR3 is CAWRRVDTEAFF. The CDR3 DNA follows: TGTGCCTGGAGGAGGGTGGACACTGAAGCTTTCTTT.

The chain combines TRBV25-1 with TRBJ2-3, with D hard to call. The V end was cut by 10 bases, the J end by 2 bases, with 19 bases between. Germline V gene data show CDR1 as MGHDK and CDR2 as SYGVNS. The CDR3 sequence is 15 residues long. CDR3 nucleotides: TGTGCCACCGTTCGACGGGCAGACCCCACAGATACGCAGTATTTT. Translating gives CATVRRADPTDTQYF.

This clone was observed a single time. This sequence joins TRBV24-1 and TRBJ2-1, with 7 bases aligning to TRBD2. Germline values: CDR1 KGHDR, CDR2 SFDVKD. The CDR3 consists of 14 residues. The junction had 8 bases not matched to a gene; V was cut back by 4 bases and J by 9 bases. The CDR3: CATSDRGVGSEQFF. The CDR3 bases are TGTGCCACCAGTGACCGGGGGGTTGGGAGTGAGCAGTTCTTC.

The chain is built from TRBV10-2 and TRBJ1-5; D uncertain. The germline V gene has CDR1 WSHSY and CDR2 SAAADI. The CDR3 runs to 13 residues. V gave up 4 bases and J gave up 3 bases, with 7 bases separating them. This chain's CDR3 is CASSGAFNQPQHF. The CDR3 nucleotides are TGCGCCAGCAGTGGGGCATTCAATCAGCCCCAGCATTTT.